The following is a T cell receptor (beta chain) sequence with its context. This sample is drawn from a study of graft-versus-host responses after intestinal transplantation. Responder cells labeled with CFSE (roughly 200,000) were co-plated with irradiated stimulator cells labeled with violet dye (roughly 200,000). Using immunoSEQ multiplex PCR, the repertoire was profiled, and TCRdb retains in-frame clones only, with some absent. Of about 23,000 clones in the sample, around 43% were seen once. This sequence originates from a human patient who was an organ donor for intestinal transplantation. The sequencing used alloreactive CD8+ T cells from a mixed lymphocyte reaction culture, collected before transplantation. Subset specified: CFSE-low proliferating T cells sorted from roughly six-day pre-transplant mixed lymphocyte reaction (GvH or HvG direction).

The CDR3 loop is CASSLSDRGRRDYEQYF. The CDR3 bases are TGTGCCAGCAGTTTATCGGACAGGGGGCGTCGGGACTACGAGCAGTACTTC. The rearrangement links TRBV27 to TRBJ2-7, with 11 bases that match TRBD1. Germline values: CDR1 MNHEY, CDR2 SMNVEV (reference sequence). The CDR3 extends over 17 amino acids. V shed 0 bases and J 3 bases; nucleotides not matched to a gene: 7.